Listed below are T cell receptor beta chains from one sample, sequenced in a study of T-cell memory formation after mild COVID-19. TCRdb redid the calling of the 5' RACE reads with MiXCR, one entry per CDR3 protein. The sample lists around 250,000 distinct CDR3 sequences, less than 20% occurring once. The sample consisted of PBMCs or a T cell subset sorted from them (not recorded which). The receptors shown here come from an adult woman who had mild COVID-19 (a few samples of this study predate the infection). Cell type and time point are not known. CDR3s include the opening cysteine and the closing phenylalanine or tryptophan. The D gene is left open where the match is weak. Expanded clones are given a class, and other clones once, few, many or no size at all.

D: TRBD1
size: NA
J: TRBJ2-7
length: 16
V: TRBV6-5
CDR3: CASSYSTEGGGYEQYF
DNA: TGTGCCAGCAGTTACTCGACGGAAGGGGGCGGCTACGAGCAGTACTTC

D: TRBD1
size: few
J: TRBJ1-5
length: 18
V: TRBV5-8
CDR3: CASSAPGQGTYSNQPQHF
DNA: TGTGCCAGCAGCGCGCCGGGACAGGGGACGTATAGCAATCAGCCCCAGCATTTT

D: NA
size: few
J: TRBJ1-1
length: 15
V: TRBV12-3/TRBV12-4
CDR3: CASSLDSLGNTEAFF
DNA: TGTGCCAGCAGTCTTGACAGTTTGGGGAACACTGAAGCTTTCTTT

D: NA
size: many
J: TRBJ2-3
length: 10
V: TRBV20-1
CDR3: CSAEGVAQYF
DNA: TGCAGTGCTGAGGGCGTGGCGCAGTATTTT

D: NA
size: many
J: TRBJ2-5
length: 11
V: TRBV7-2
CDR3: CASSLRGTQYF
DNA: TGTGCCAGCAGTTTACGCGGGACCCAGTACTTC

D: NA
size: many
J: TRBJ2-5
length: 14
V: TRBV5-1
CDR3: CASSIGQPQETQYF
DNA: TGCGCCAGCAGCATCGGACAGCCCCAAGAGACCCAGTACTTC

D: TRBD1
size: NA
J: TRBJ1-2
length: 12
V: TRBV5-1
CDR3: CASSTGGGGYTF
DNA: TGCGCCAGCAGCACAGGGGGCGGTGGCTACACCTTC

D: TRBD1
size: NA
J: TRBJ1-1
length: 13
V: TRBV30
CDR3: CAWISGQGVEAFF
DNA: TGTGCCTGGATCTCTGGGCAGGGGGTTGAAGCTTTCTTT

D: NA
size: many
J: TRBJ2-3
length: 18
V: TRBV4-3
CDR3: CASSQGGGQLSRTDTQYF
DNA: TGCGCCAGCAGCCAAGGGGGGGGACAGCTCAGCAGGACAGATACGCAGTATTTT

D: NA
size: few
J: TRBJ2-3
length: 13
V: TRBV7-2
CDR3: CASSSEGTDTQYF
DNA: TGTGCCAGCAGCTCGGAAGGCACAGATACGCAGTATTTT

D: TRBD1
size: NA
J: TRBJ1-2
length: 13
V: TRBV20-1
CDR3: CSAPIHRGYGYTF
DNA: TGCAGTGCCCCCATTCACAGGGGCTATGGCTACACCTTC

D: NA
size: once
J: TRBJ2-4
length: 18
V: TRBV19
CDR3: CASSIDAPGVGAKNIQYF
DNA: TGTGCCAGTAGTATCGACGCCCCCGGGGTGGGGGCCAAAAACATTCAGTACTTC

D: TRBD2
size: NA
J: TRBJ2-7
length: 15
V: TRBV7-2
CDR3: CASSFGLAANYEQYF
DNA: TGTGCCAGCAGCTTCGGACTAGCGGCGAACTACGAGCAGTACTTC

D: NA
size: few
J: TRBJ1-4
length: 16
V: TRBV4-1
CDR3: CASSQDGLGEGEKLFF
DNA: TGCGCCAGCAGCCAAGATGGCTTAGGGGAGGGTGAAAAACTGTTTTTT

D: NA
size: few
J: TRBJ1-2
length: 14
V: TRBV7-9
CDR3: CASSLEHTDYGYTF
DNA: TGTGCCAGCAGCTTAGAGCACACAGACTATGGCTATACCTTC

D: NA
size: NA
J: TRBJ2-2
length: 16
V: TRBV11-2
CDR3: CASRGEGGSRTGELFF
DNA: TGTGCCAGCAGAGGAGAGGGCGGGTCGAGGACCGGGGAGCTGTTTTTT

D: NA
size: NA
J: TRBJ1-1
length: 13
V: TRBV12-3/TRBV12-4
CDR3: CASRKQRTTEAFF
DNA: TGTGCCAGCAGGAAACAGAGGACCACTGAAGCTTTCTTT

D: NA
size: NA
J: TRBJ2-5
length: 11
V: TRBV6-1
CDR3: CASIRAETQYF
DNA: TGTGCCAGCATTAGGGCAGAGACCCAGTACTTC

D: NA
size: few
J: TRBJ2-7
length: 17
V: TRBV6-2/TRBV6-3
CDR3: CASSPPYSRTVSYEQYF
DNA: TGTGCCAGCAGTCCACCCTACAGCCGGACAGTTTCCTACGAGCAGTACTTC

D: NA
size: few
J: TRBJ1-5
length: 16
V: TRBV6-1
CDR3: CASSEATAGIGQPQHF
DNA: TGTGCCAGCAGTGAAGCGACGGCAGGCATAGGTCAGCCCCAGCATTTT

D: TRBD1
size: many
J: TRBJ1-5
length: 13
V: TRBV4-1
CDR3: CASSQERGLPQHF
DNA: TGCGCCAGCAGCCAAGAAAGGGGGCTGCCCCAGCATTTT

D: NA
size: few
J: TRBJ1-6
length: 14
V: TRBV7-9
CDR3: CASSLEGPNSPLHF
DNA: TGTGCCAGCAGCTTAGAGGGTCCCAATTCACCCCTCCACTTT

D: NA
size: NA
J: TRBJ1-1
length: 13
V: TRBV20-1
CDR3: CSAPGGERSEAFF
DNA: TGCAGTGCCCCCGGAGGGGAGAGATCAGAAGCTTTCTTT

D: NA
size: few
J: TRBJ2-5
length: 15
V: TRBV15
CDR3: CATSRDRLYQETQYF
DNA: TGTGCCACCAGCAGAGATAGGTTGTACCAAGAGACCCAGTACTTC

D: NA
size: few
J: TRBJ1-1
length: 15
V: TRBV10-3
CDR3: CAISDPGVGNTEAFF
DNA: TGTGCCATCAGTGACCCAGGGGTGGGAAATACTGAAGCTTTCTTT

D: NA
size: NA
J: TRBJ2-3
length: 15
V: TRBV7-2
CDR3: CASSLAISQPDTQYF
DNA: TGTGCCAGCAGCTTAGCGATATCTCAGCCAGATACGCAGTATTTT

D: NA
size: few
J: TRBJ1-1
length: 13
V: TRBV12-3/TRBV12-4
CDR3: CASSLSPPPRAFF
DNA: TGTGCCAGCAGTTTAAGCCCTCCTCCCAGGGCGTTCTTT

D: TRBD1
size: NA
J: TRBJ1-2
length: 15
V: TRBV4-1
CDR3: CASSLTGTGNYGYTF
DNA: TGCGCCAGCAGCTTGACCGGGACAGGAAACTATGGCTACACCTTC

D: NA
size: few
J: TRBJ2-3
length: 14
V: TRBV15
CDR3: CATSREGGADTQYF
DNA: TGTGCCACCAGCAGAGAAGGAGGGGCAGATACGCAGTATTTT

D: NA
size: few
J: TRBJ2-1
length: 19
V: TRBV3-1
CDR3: CASSQVGGREVFYYNEQFF
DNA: TGTGCCAGCAGCCAAGTCGGAGGCAGGGAAGTTTTTTACTACAATGAGCAGTTCTTC

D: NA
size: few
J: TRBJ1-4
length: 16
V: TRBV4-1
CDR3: CASSQGHSATNEKLFF
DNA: TGCGCCAGCAGCCAAGGTCACAGCGCAACTAATGAAAAACTGTTTTTT

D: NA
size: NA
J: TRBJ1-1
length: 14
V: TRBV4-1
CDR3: CASSQLEGNTEAFF
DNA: TGCGCCAGCAGCCAATTGGAGGGGAACACTGAAGCTTTCTTT

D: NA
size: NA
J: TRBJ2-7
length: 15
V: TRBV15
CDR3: CATSRDPVSSYEQYF
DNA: TGTGCCACCAGCAGAGACCCGGTGAGCTCCTACGAGCAGTACTTC

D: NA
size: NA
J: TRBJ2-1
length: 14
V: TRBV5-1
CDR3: CASSLRQTYNEQFF
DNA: TGCGCCAGCAGCTTGCGTCAGACGTACAATGAGCAGTTCTTC

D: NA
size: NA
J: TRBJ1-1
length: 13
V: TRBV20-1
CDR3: CSTWGQANTEAFF
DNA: TGCAGTACCTGGGGCCAGGCGAACACTGAAGCTTTCTTT

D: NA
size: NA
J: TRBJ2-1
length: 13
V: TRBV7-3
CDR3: CASSFKGGNEQFF
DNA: TGTGCCAGCAGCTTTAAAGGTGGAAATGAGCAGTTCTTC

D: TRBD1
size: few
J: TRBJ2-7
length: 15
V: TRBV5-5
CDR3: CASSSDRGWKREQYF
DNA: TGTGCCAGCAGCTCCGACAGGGGATGGAAGAGGGAGCAGTACTTC

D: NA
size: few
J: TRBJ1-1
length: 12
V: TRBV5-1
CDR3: CASGRGNTEAFF
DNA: TGCGCCAGCGGGCGGGGGAACACTGAAGCTTTCTTT

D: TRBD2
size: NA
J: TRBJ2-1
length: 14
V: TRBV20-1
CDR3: CSALSGRLGNEQFF
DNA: TGCAGTGCTCTTAGCGGGAGGTTGGGAAATGAGCAGTTCTTC

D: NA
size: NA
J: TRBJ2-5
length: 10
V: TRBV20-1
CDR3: CSAVQETQYF
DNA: TGCAGTGCAGTACAAGAGACCCAGTACTTC

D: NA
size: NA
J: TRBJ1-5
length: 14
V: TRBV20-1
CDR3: CSASTGTDNQPQHF
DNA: TGCAGTGCCAGTACCGGGACCGATAATCAGCCCCAGCATTTT

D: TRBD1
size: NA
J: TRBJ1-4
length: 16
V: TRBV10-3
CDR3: CATGQGAGGTNEKLFF
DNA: TGTGCCACCGGACAGGGGGCCGGAGGAACTAATGAAAAACTGTTTTTT

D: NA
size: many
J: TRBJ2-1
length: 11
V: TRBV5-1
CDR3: CASSGHNEQFF
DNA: TGCGCCAGCAGCGGTCACAATGAGCAGTTCTTC

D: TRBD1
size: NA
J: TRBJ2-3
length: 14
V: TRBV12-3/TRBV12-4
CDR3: CASRRTGSTDTQYF
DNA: TGTGCCAGCAGACGGACAGGGTCAACAGATACGCAGTATTTT

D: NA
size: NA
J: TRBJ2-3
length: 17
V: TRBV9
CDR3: CASSGTTRGLSTDTQYF
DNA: TGTGCCAGCAGCGGCACGACACGGGGGCTTAGCACAGATACGCAGTATTTT

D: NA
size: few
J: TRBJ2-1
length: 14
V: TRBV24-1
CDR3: CATSDPGRLNEQFF
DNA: TGTGCCACCAGTGATCCGGGTAGGCTCAATGAGCAGTTCTTC

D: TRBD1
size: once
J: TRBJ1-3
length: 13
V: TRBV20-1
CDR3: CSASTGAGNTIYF
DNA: TGCAGTGCTAGCACAGGGGCGGGAAACACCATATATTTT

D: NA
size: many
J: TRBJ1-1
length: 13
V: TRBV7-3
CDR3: CASSFQLNTEAFF
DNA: TGTGCCAGCAGCTTCCAATTAAACACTGAAGCTTTCTTT

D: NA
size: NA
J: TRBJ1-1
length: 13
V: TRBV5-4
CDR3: CASSVVARPEAFF
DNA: TGTGCCAGCAGCGTCGTGGCCCGACCTGAAGCTTTCTTT

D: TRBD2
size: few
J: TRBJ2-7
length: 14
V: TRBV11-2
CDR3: CASSLDWEGFEQYF
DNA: TGTGCCAGCAGCTTGGACTGGGAGGGGTTCGAGCAGTACTTC

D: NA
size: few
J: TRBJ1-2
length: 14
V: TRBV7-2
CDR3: CASSLGMASYGYTF
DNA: TGTGCCAGCAGCTTAGGAATGGCGAGCTATGGCTACACCTTC

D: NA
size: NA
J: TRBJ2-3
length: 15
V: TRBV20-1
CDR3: CSARDLEKPTDTQYF
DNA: TGCAGTGCTAGAGATCTGGAAAAACCCACAGATACGCAGTATTTT

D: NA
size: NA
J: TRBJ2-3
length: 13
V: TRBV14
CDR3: CASSQEGFYTQYF
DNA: TGTGCCAGCAGCCAAGAAGGGTTCTATACGCAGTATTTT

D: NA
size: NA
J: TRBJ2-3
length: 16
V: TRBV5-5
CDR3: CASSFGGLPGADTQYF
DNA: TGTGCCAGCAGCTTTGGCGGACTCCCGGGAGCAGATACGCAGTATTTT

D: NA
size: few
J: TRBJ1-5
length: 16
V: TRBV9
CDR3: CASSLRRDFSNQPQHF
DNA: TGTGCCAGCAGCCTACGGCGGGACTTTAGCAATCAGCCCCAGCATTTT

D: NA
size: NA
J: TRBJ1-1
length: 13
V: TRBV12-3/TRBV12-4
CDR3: CASTPPGPGEAFF
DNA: TGTGCCAGCACTCCCCCGGGACCGGGTGAAGCTTTCTTT

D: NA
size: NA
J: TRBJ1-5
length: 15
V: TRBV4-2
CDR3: CASSQDRAGRQPQHF
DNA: TGTGCCAGCAGCCAAGATAGGGCAGGGAGACAGCCCCAGCATTTT

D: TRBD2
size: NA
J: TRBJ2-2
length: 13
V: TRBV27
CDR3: CASSREGPGELFF
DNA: TGTGCCAGCAGTCGGGAGGGCCCCGGGGAGCTGTTTTTT

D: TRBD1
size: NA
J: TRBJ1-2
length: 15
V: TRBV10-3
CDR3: CAIIRDRGQAYGYTF
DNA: TGTGCCATCATCCGAGACAGGGGGCAGGCCTATGGCTACACCTTC